This entry is about one T cell receptor (beta chain). This sample is part of a study of blood T cell repertoires in COVID-19. On the study more broadly: Italy, Spain and the United States were the sources of the convalescent and acute COVID-19 samples.

This CDR3 region has 14 residues. Deletions cut 5 bases from V and 5 bases from J, with 12 bases between. Germline CDR1 and CDR2: LNHDA and SQIVND (reference sequence). Some clones are missing from TCRdb's copy, which holds only in-frame ones; the method was immunoSEQ multiplex PCR. The repertoire has about 180,000 clones, around 80% of them found once; the top ten carry around 7%. This sequence joins TRBV19 and TRBJ2-2; maybe TRBD2 (5 bases). The source of this sequence is a woman between 35 and 50 years old with COVID-19, enrolled during active disease. The specimen sequenced was peripheral blood. CDR3 in amino acids: CASSSTPGTGELFF. DNA of the CDR3: TGTGCCAGTAGTTCCACTCCGGGGACCGGGGAGCTGTTTTTT. Variable domain in full (rest from reference TRBV19 and TRBJ2-2): DGGITQSPKYLFRKEGQNVTLSCEQNLNHDAMYWYRQDPGQGLRLIYYSQIVNDFQKGDIAEGYSVSREKKESFPLTVTSAQKNPTAFYLCASSSTPGTGELFFGEGSRLTVL.